The rows below give T cell receptor beta chains drawn from one sample of a study of T cell responses to AZD1222 COVID-19 vaccine. The assay was immunoSEQ multiplex PCR, and TCRdb's table has in-frame clones only and misses some. Of roughly 160,000 clones detected, just under 95% appear once; the ten largest clones hold 0.9%. This specimen was peripheral blood, taken on day 0 of AZD1222 vaccination. The receptor source for this set is an adult in good health. Each CDR3 is given with its conserved first and last residue. The D gene is left open where the match is weak. Not all rows give a size; the values are once, few, many and, for expanded clones, a class.

D: -; V: TRBV30; size: -; J: TRBJ1-6; CDR3: CAWSPLGYNSPLHF; DNA: TGTGCCTGGTCACCTCTGGGGTATAATTCACCCCTCCACTTT
D: -; V: TRBV10-1; size: -; J: TRBJ2-2; CDR3: CASQPNSNTGELFF; DNA: TGCGCCAGCCAACCGAACTCGAACACCGGGGAGCTGTTTTTT
D: TRBD1; V: TRBV12-3/TRBV12-4; size: -; J: TRBJ1-2; CDR3: CASSWTGNGYTF; DNA: TGTGCCAGCAGTTGGACAGGGAACGGCTACACCTTC
D: TRBD2; V: TRBV4-2; size: -; J: TRBJ2-1; CDR3: CASSQVTSGGYNEQFF; DNA: TGTGCCAGCAGCCAAGTGACTAGCGGGGGCTACAATGAGCAGTTCTTC
D: -; V: TRBV5-1; size: -; J: TRBJ1-2; CDR3: CASSLGQTPNYGYTF; DNA: TGCGCCAGCAGCTTAGGACAGACTCCTAACTATGGCTACACCTTC
D: -; V: TRBV5-1; size: -; J: TRBJ1-2; CDR3: CASSWGASDGYTF; DNA: TGCGCCAGCAGCTGGGGGGCTTCAGATGGCTACACCTTC
D: -; V: TRBV7-9; size: -; J: TRBJ2-2; CDR3: CASSRKGGSEELFF; DNA: TGTGCCAGCAGCCGAAAAGGGGGGTCCGAGGAGCTGTTTTTT
D: TRBD2; V: TRBV10-3; size: once; J: TRBJ2-1; CDR3: CAISGGTSYEQFF; DNA: TGTGCCATCAGTGGTGGGACTAGCTATGAGCAGTTCTTC
D: -; V: TRBV3-1/TRBV3-2; size: -; J: TRBJ1-4; CDR3: CASSQENGIRELFF; DNA: TGTGCCAGCAGCCAAGAAAACGGGATAAGGGAACTGTTTTTT
D: TRBD1; V: TRBV19; size: -; J: TRBJ1-2; CDR3: CASAQGTYGYTF; DNA: TGTGCCAGCGCACAGGGGACCTATGGCTACACCTTC
D: -; V: TRBV16; size: -; J: TRBJ2-7; CDR3: CASSQSDSIAYEQYF; DNA: TGTGCCAGCAGCCAATCGGACAGTATCGCCTACGAGCAGTACTTC
D: TRBD1; V: TRBV5-5; size: -; J: TRBJ2-7; CDR3: CASSLNRGEQYF; DNA: TGTGCCAGCAGCTTGAACAGGGGCGAGCAGTACTTC
D: -; V: TRBV24-1; size: -; J: TRBJ2-1; CDR3: CATSDFVRGHGQFF; DNA: TGTGCCACCAGTGATTTCGTTCGGGGGCATGGGCAGTTCTTC
D: -; V: TRBV20-1; size: -; J: TRBJ2-3; CDR3: CSASLAGTTDTQYF; DNA: TGCAGTGCTAGTTTGGCAGGGACCACAGATACGCAGTATTTT
D: TRBD1; V: TRBV18; size: -; J: TRBJ1-5; CDR3: CASSPGQGTQPQHF; DNA: TGTGCCAGCTCACCCGGACAGGGGACTCAGCCCCAGCATTTT
D: -; V: TRBV4-1; size: -; J: TRBJ1-3; CDR3: CASSQGHSGNTIYF; DNA: TGCGCCAGCAGCCAGGGACACTCTGGAAACACCATATATTTT
D: TRBD1; V: TRBV3-1/TRBV3-2; size: -; J: TRBJ2-2; CDR3: CASSQGQGVYTGELFF; DNA: TGTGCCAGCAGCCAAGGACAGGGGGTCTACACCGGGGAGCTGTTTTTT
D: -; V: TRBV7-9; size: -; J: TRBJ1-4; CDR3: CATSERGVTNEKLFF; DNA: TGTGCTACCTCCGAGCGGGGGGTAACTAATGAAAAACTGTTTTTT